What follows are 22 T cell receptor beta chains derived from one specimen sequenced in a study of cytomegalovirus exposure and HLA in healthy donors. TCRdb's table, derived via immunoSEQ multiplex PCR, lists solely in-frame clones and lacks some. The table includes about 110,000 clones, roughly 88% detected once. Specimen: PBMCs. The receptors were sampled from a woman between 25 and 40 years old in good health and CMV-seropositive.

The V call is TRBV5-1, the J call TRBJ2-1; D uncertain. Trimming removed 5 bases from V and 9 bases from J, with 18 bases in between. This CDR3 region has 14 residues. Germline V gene data show CDR1 as SGHRS and CDR2 as YFSETQ. As DNA, the CDR3 is TGCGCCAGCAGTCCGCTACTCTCTCGGGTTGAGCAGTTCTTC. Its protein product is CASSPLLSRVEQFF.

Only one count was recorded for this clone. This chain connects TRBV18 to TRBJ1-1, with unresolved D. V lost 4 bases and J lost 7, with 7 bases in between. This CDR3 has 11 residues. Germline values: CDR1 KGHSH, CDR2 LQKENI. The CDR3 coding sequence is TGTGCCAGCTCACGGTCAGGTGAAGCTTTCTTT. This translates into CASSRSGEAFF.

This rearrangement joins TRBV2 to TRBJ1-4; 10 bases align to TRBD1. Germline lookup yields CDR1 SNHLY and CDR2 FYNNEI. This CDR3 contains 14 residues. The junction had 6 bases not matched to a gene; V was cut back by 4 bases and J by 10 bases. The CDR3 loop is CASSAGTGVGKLFF. Written as DNA, the CDR3 is TGTGCCAGCAGTGCCGGGACAGGGGTTGGAAAACTGTTTTTT.

This chain uses TRBV10-2 with TRBJ2-4; 7 positions match TRBD2. Germline V gene sequence: CDR1 WSHSY, CDR2 SAAADI. The CDR3 consists of 12 residues. The V gene end was trimmed by 8 bases and the J gene end by 6 bases; junction bases not matched to a gene: 4. CDR3 nucleotides: TGCGCCAGCCGGTGGGAGGGAAACATTCAGTACTTC. This encodes CASRWEGNIQYF.

The DNA for the CDR3 is TGTGCCAGCAGCTTAGGGGGGACCAACGTCCTGACTTTC. Amino acid sequence: CASSLGGTNVLTF. The gene calls are TRBV7-3 and TRBJ2-6, with D possibly matching TRBD2 (6 bases). Trimming shortened V by 2 bases and J by 8 bases, and 7 bases separated the two germline ends. The CDR3 consists of 13 residues. Germline V gene data show CDR1 as SGHTA and CDR2 as FQGTGA.

The genes are TRBV4-2 and TRBJ2-5; D not resolved. The V gene's germline CDR1 is LGHNA and CDR2 YNFKEQ. This CDR3 spans 17 amino acids. Trimming took off 0 bases at V and 1 base at J, with 15 bases between the two ends. The CDR3 protein is CASSQDPRRQTQETQYF. The CDR3 region has the DNA TGTGCCAGCAGCCAAGATCCTCGGCGGCAAACCCAAGAGACCCAGTACTTC.

This clone is a singleton in its sample. The chain is built from TRBV7-3 and TRBJ2-1; D may be TRBD2 (5 bases). V dropped 1 base and J dropped 6 bases, with 10 bases sitting between them. The CDR3 is 14 amino acids. Germline lookup yields CDR1 SGHTA and CDR2 FQGTGA. The CDR3 protein is CASSLMGSINEQFF. As DNA, the CDR3 is TGTGCCAGCAGCTTAATGGGGAGTATCAATGAGCAGTTCTTC.

This chain connects TRBV13 to TRBJ2-7; 7 nucleotides agree with TRBD1. V shed 5 bases and J 4 bases; nucleotides not matched to a gene: 11. CDR1 and CDR2 from the germline V gene are PRHDT and FYEKMQ (reference sequence). The CDR3 loop spans 15 amino acids. The CDR3 nucleotides read TGTGCCAGCAGCGACAGGGCCAGGGGCCGGTACGAGCAGTACTTC. This translates into CASSDRARGRYEQYF.

The genes are TRBV7-9 and TRBJ2-7; 10 bases align to TRBD2. There are 16 residues in the CDR3. The V and J ends lost 4 bases and 3 bases, in that order; junction bases with no gene match: 9. Germline CDR1 SEHNR, CDR2 FQNEAQ (reference sequence). The CDR3 sequence: CASSSPRASGSYEQYF. The CDR3 DNA reads TGTGCCAGCAGCTCCCCCAGGGCTAGCGGGAGCTACGAGCAGTACTTC.

The genes are TRBV18 and TRBJ2-5; tentatively, D is TRBD2 (5 bases). The V end lost 0 bases, the J end lost 5 bases, and 10 bases lay between the germline ends. Germline CDR1 is KGHSH and CDR2 is LQKENI. This CDR3 has 14 amino acids. This CDR3 reads CASSPPPGWETQYF. The CDR3 bases are TGTGCCAGCTCACCACCGCCGGGGTGGGAGACCCAGTACTTC. The full variable domain, completed using reference TRBV18 and TRBJ2-5, is NAGVMQNPRHLVRRRGQEARLRCSPMKGHSHVYWYRQLPEEGLKFMVYLQKENIIDESGMPKERFSAEFPKEGPSILRIQQVVRGDSAAYFCASSPPPGWETQYFGPGTRLLVL.

Concerning this clone itself: Distinct nucleotide sequences in the sample also encode this CDR3. The genes are TRBV30 and TRBJ1-1; 12 positions agree with TRBD1. There are 13 residues in the CDR3. Unmatched junction bases numbered 0, after V lost 3 bases and J lost 4 bases. CDR1 and CDR2 from the germline V gene are GTSNPN and SVGIG (reference sequence). DNA of the CDR3: TGTGCCTGGAGGGGACAGGGGGCCACTGAAGCTTTCTTT. It encodes CAWRGQGATEAFF.

The chain joins TRBV5-1 to TRBJ2-7, with 7 bases matching TRBD1. The V gene end was trimmed by 4 bases and the J gene end by 1 base; junction bases not matched to a gene: 5. Per the germline V gene, CDR1 is SGHRS and CDR2 is YFSETQ. The CDR3 length is 14 residues. Here the CDR3 reads CASSRTGDSYEQYF. CDR3 in DNA: TGCGCCAGCAGCCGTACAGGGGATTCCTACGAGCAGTACTTC. Drawing the rest from reference TRBV5-1 and TRBJ2-7, the complete variable domain is KAGVTQTPRYLIKTRGQQVTLSCSPISGHRSVSWYQQTPGQGLQFLFEYFSETQRNKGNFPGRFSGRQFSNSRSEMNVSTLELGDSALYLCASSRTGDSYEQYFGPGTRLTVT.

J is TRBJ1-1 and V is TRBV7-9, with D possibly being TRBD1 (5 bases). This CDR3 has 14 amino acids. Trimming pared 1 base from V and 1 base from J, leaving 7 bases between. CDR1 is SEHNR, CDR2 FQNEAQ, per germline (reference sequence). In DNA, the CDR3 is TGTGCCAGCAGCTTAGAGACAGAGAACACTGAAGCTTTCTTT. Its translation is CASSLETENTEAFF. Full variable domain (remainder filled in from reference TRBV7-9 and TRBJ1-1): DTGVSQNPRHKITKRGQNVTFRCDPISEHNRLYWYRQTLGQGPEFLTYFQNEAQLEKSRLLSDRFSAERPKGSFSTLEIQRTEQGDSAMYLCASSLETENTEAFFGQGTRLTVV.

The J gene is TRBJ2-5, the V gene TRBV5-4, with TRBD2 matching over 11 bases. Germline CDR1 and CDR2: SGHNT and YYREEE (reference sequence). The J segment lost 4 bases and the V segment lost 5 bases, leaving 10 bases of the junction unmatched. The CDR3 is 16 residues long. In DNA, the CDR3 is TGTGCCAGCAGTAACCCTAGCGGGGGGACCCCAGAGACCCAGTACTTC. It encodes CASSNPSGGTPETQYF.

In its sample, this clone was seen once. The rearrangement uses TRBV30 and TRBJ1-2, with no clear D. The CDR3 is 12 residues long. Trimming took 3 bases from V and 8 from J, leaving 13 bases between them. The germline gives CDR1 GTSNPN, CDR2 SVGIG (reference sequence). In DNA form, the CDR3 reads TGTGCCTGGAGCCTACGAGATTCCGGCTACACCTTC. Translation gives CAWSLRDSGYTF.

This chain links TRBV9 with TRBJ2-6; no definite D call. Germline assignment: CDR1 SGDLS and CDR2 YYNGEE. V lost 1 base to trimming and J lost 0 bases, with 8 bases between them. CDR3 length: 16 residues. CDR3 sequence (DNA): TGTGCCAGCAGCGTAACTGGAGCCTCTGGGGCCAACGTCCTGACTTTC. Its protein product is CASSVTGASGANVLTF.

The chain employs TRBV2 and TRBJ1-5; the match to TRBD1 covers 7 bases. Germline lookup yields CDR1 SNHLY and CDR2 FYNNEI. J lost 2 bases, V lost 5 bases, and 3 bases had no gene match. This CDR3 region has 14 residues. CDR3 DNA: TGTGCCAGCAGTACAGGGGTTGGCAATCAGCCCCAGCATTTT. It codes for CASSTGVGNQPQHF.

The V call is TRBV12-2, the J call TRBJ2-3; the DNA was not compared with TRBD2, the D call given in the table. TRBV12-2 is assigned pseudogene status. There are 15 residues in the CDR3. CDR3 sequence reads: CASRPLPLSADTQYF. CDR3 DNA sequence: TGTGCAAGTCGCCCTCTCCCTCTTTCGGCAGATACGCAGTATTTT.

V usage is TRBV5-4 and J usage is TRBJ2-7; D perhaps matches TRBD2 (7 bases). Germline CDR1 and CDR2: SGHNT and YYREEE (reference sequence). There are 14 residues in the CDR3. Trimming left V 2 bases short and J 3 bases short, with 12 bases between. This chain's CDR3 is CASSFPGEGYEQYF. The CDR3 DNA reads TGTGCCAGCAGCTTCCCAGGGGAGGGCTACGAGCAGTACTTC.

The chain links TRBV5-6 to TRBJ2-7, with D unresolved. The V and J ends lost 3 bases and 6 bases respectively, with 10 bases between them. This CDR3 region has 12 residues. CDR1 SGHDT and CDR2 YYEEEE come from the germline V gene. The CDR3 nucleotides read TGTGCCAGCAGCTCGATAGGAGCCGAGCAGTACTTC. Translated, it gives CASSSIGAEQYF.

This chain links TRBV7-2 with TRBJ2-7, with 9 nucleotides matching TRBD2. This CDR3 spans 15 amino acids. Germline CDR1 is SGHTA and CDR2 is FQGNSA. The V gene end was trimmed by 5 bases and the J gene end by 0 bases; junction bases not matched to a gene: 5. DNA of the CDR3: TGTGCCAGCAGCAATGGACTAGCGTCCTCCTACGAGCAGTACTTC. Translating gives CASSNGLASSYEQYF.

The chain couples TRBV2 to TRBJ1-3; a possible D gene is TRBD1 (6 bases). The CDR3 totals 15 residues. V was trimmed by 0 bases and J by 4 bases, leaving 10 bases between them. Germline V CDR1 and CDR2: SNHLY, FYNNEI. The CDR3 DNA reads TGTGCCAGCAGTGAAGCGACAGGAACAGGAAACACCATATATTTT. Its protein product is CASSEATGTGNTIYF. Drawing the rest from reference TRBV2 and TRBJ1-3, the complete variable domain is EPEVTQTPSHQVTQMGQEVILRCVPISNHLYFYWYRQILGQKVEFLVSFYNNEISEKSEIFDDQFSVERPDGSNFTLKIRSTKLEDSAMYFCASSEATGTGNTIYFGEGSWLTVV.